The 20 T cell receptor beta chains listed next were all sequenced from one sample in a study of T cells in Graves' hyperthyroidism and ophthalmopathy. From RNA transcripts, TCR beta CDR3 regions were amplified. In the first-round RT-PCR of the TCR CDR3, the HTBI primer set was used. MiXCR, applied by TCRdb to the multiplex PCR reads, yields one record per CDR3 protein. The repertoire holds about 560,000 distinct CDR3 sequences, around 17% seen once, with roughly 18% in the top ten. Sequenced material: blood. All receptors derive from a woman under 30 with Graves' hyperthyroidism.

The CDR3 sequence: CSVEKPGQGADYGYTF. In DNA form, the CDR3 reads TGCAGCGTTGAGAAACCGGGACAGGGGGCGGACTATGGCTACACCTTC. The V and J genes are TRBV29-1 and TRBJ1-2, with 12 bases matching TRBD1. CDR1 and CDR2 from the germline V gene are SQVTM and ANQGSEA. This CDR3 is built from 16 residues. V lost 3 bases and J lost 3; bases outside the gene matches: 8.

This clonotype occurred many times. The chain joins TRBV5-1 to TRBJ1-5; weak D call: TRBD1 (5 bases). Per germline, CDR1 SGHRS and CDR2 YFSETQ. The CDR3 is 16 amino acids. V gave up 0 bases and J gave up 3 bases, with 13 bases separating them. The DNA for the CDR3 is TGCGCCAGCAGCTTGGGTTCAGGGCCGGCCAATCAGCCCCAGCATTTT. Translation: CASSLGSGPANQPQHF.

This clonotype was detected only a few times. The chain couples TRBV9 to TRBJ1-5, with D maybe TRBD1 (6 bases). Between the trimmed V and J ends, which lost 0 bases and 7 bases, there was a span of 14 bases. Germline values: CDR1 SGDLS, CDR2 YYNGEE. CDR3 size: 15 residues. CDR3 sequence (DNA): TGTGCCAGCAGCGTAGATACAGGGTTGGAGCAGCCCCAGCATTTT. Translating it yields CASSVDTGLEQPQHF.

This clonotype was picked up many times. The V and J genes are TRBV28 and TRBJ1-6; the D is unclear. V lost 2 bases, J lost 6 bases, and 5 bases lay in between. The CDR3 has 13 amino acids. The germline V gene has CDR1 MDHEN and CDR2 SYDVKM. The chain's CDR3 is CASSLISNSPLHF. The CDR3 coding sequence is TGTGCCAGCAGTTTAATCTCTAATTCACCCCTCCACTTT.

This clonotype has a count of ten or more. The chain couples TRBV7-8 to TRBJ1-4, with 9 positions matching TRBD1. The CDR3 runs to 15 residues. The germline V gene has CDR1 SGHVS and CDR2 FQNEAQ. V was pared by 1 base and J by 5 bases, with 2 bases of the junction left unmatched. The CDR3 sequence: CASSLVTGGNEKLFF. The CDR3 region has the DNA TGTGCCAGCAGCTTAGTAACAGGGGGCAATGAAAAACTGTTTTTT. Supplemented by reference TRBV7-8 and TRBJ1-4, the full variable domain reads GAGVSQSPRYKVAKRGQDVALRCDPISGHVSLFWYQQALGQGPEFLTYFQNEAQLDKSGLPSDRFFAERPEGSVSTLKIQRTQQEDSAVYLCASSLVTGGNEKLFFGSGTQLSVL.

Details on this clonotype: This sequence may be a read error, since a much larger clone differs from it by one base. The chain employs TRBV6-1 and TRBJ1-2; D is perhaps TRBD1 (5 bases). The length of the CDR3 is 15 residues. Germline V gene sequence: CDR1 MNHNS, CDR2 SASEGT. The DNA of the CDR3 is TGTGCCAGCAGGAGACAGCTCCCCGGTGGCTATGGCTACGCCTTC. Protein: CASRRQLPGGYGYAF.

This clonotype was detected many times. The rearrangement joins TRBV20-1 to TRBJ1-2; D is undetermined. Trimming left V 0 bases short and J 3 bases short, with 11 bases between. The CDR3 loop spans 14 amino acids. Germline assignment: CDR1 DFQATT and CDR2 SNEGSKA (reference sequence). The CDR3 protein is CSARESGNYYGYTF. The CDR3 DNA follows: TGCAGTGCTAGAGAGAGCGGCAACTACTATGGCTACACCTTC.

This clonotype showed up just a few times. The chain combines TRBV28 with TRBJ1-5; D is possibly TRBD1 (6 bases). The CDR3 runs 14 residues. Germline CDR1 reads MDHEN; CDR2 reads SYDVKM. Trimming removed 4 bases from V and 7 bases from J, with 14 bases in between. The CDR3 nucleotides are TGTGCCAGCAGTTCTACAGGGCGGGTCCAGCCCCAGCATTTT. Protein product: CASSSTGRVQPQHF.

This clonotype was detected a few times. Here the CDR3 reads CSVGEPQHF. The CDR3 DNA reads as TGCAGTGTCGGAGAGCCCCAGCATTTT. V and J are TRBV20-1 and TRBJ1-5, with D unresolved. CDR3 size: 9 residues. In germline, CDR1 is DFQATT, CDR2 SNEGSKA (reference sequence). With 7 bases removed from V and 8 bases from J, the gap between germline ends came to 6 bases.

Ten or more counts support this clonotype. J is TRBJ2-5 and V is TRBV7-2; perhaps TRBD2 as D (6 bases). The CDR3 covers 16 residues. CDR1 SGHTA and CDR2 FQGNSA come from the germline V gene. The V gene lost 5 bases and the J gene lost 3 bases, with 19 bases spanning the gap. The CDR3 DNA reads as TGTGCCAGCAGCCGCTCTGCTCTCTCGGGAGAAGAGACCCAGTACTTC. Protein: CASSRSALSGEETQYF.

In this sample, this clonotype turned up a few times. The rearrangement uses TRBV12-5 and TRBJ2-3, with 7 nucleotides matching TRBD2. The CDR3 is made up of 13 amino acids. The J segment lost 0 bases and the V segment lost 9 bases, leaving 3 bases of the junction unmatched. Germline V lookup: CDR1 LGHNT, CDR2 FRNRAP. CDR3 bases: TGTGCTAGCAGCGGGGCTAGCACAGATACGCAGTATTTT. Translated: CASSGASTDTQYF.

The rearrangement uses TRBV7-2 and TRBJ2-7, with 7 nucleotides matching TRBD1. Germline loops: CDR1 SGHTA, CDR2 FQGNSA. This CDR3 spans 14 amino acids. After removal of 5 bases from V and 5 bases from J, the junction contained 9 bases not matched to a gene. The CDR3 DNA follows: TGTGCCAGCAGCCCAGACAGGGAACGGGACGAGCAGTACTTC. Encoded protein: CASSPDRERDEQYF. Together with reference TRBV7-2 and TRBJ2-7, the CDR3 gives the full variable domain: GAGVSQSPSNKVTEKGKDVELRCDPISGHTALYWYRQSLGQGLEFLIYFQGNSAPDKSGLPSDRFSAERTGGSVSTLTIQRTQQEDSAVYLCASSPDRERDEQYFGPGTRLTVT.

This clonotype showed up just a few times. V is TRBV5-5 and J is TRBJ2-1; possibly TRBD2 for D (6 bases). The length of the CDR3 is 17 residues. Germline CDR1 reads SGHKS; CDR2 reads YYEKEE (reference sequence). The germline V and J ends were trimmed by 1 base and 0 bases, with 14 bases remaining between them. The CDR3 nucleotides read TGTGCCAGCAGCTTGAAGCCGGGGAGGCGCTCCTACAATGAGCAGTTCTTC. Translation: CASSLKPGRRSYNEQFF.

This clonotype came up many times. V is TRBV27 and J is TRBJ2-7, with 15 bases fitting TRBD2. J was trimmed by 4 bases and V by 7 bases; bases with no gene match: 5. In germline, CDR1 is MNHEY, CDR2 SMNVEV (reference sequence). The CDR3 sequence is 15 residues long. DNA of the CDR3: TGTGCCAGCAAGAGAGGGACTAGCGGGAGGTACGAGCAGTACTTC. Encoded protein: CASKRGTSGRYEQYF.

This clonotype was seen ten or more times. The genes are TRBV7-8 and TRBJ2-7; TRBD1 is a possible D gene (5 bases). Looked up from germline, CDR1 is SGHVS and CDR2 is FQNEAQ. V shed 5 bases and J shed 7 bases, with 18 bases lying between them. The CDR3 is 14 residues long. CDR3 loop: CASSLRDIIWEQYF. CDR3 in DNA: TGTGCCAGCAGCCTCAGGGATATTATCTGGGAGCAGTACTTC.

This clonotype was recorded many times. V is TRBV7-2 and J is TRBJ2-5; 7 bases map to TRBD2. The ends lost 0 bases at V and 5 bases at J; junction bases unmatched: 9. Germline V CDR1 and CDR2: SGHTA, FQGNSA. The CDR3 extends over 16 amino acids. The CDR3 is CASSLATSLGGETQYF. For the CDR3, the DNA is TGTGCCAGCAGCTTAGCTACTAGCCTGGGAGGGGAGACCCAGTACTTC.

This clonotype came up many times. The CDR3 here is CASRINQFYTF. CDR3 nucleotides: TGTGCCAGCAGGATAAACCAGTTCTACACCTTC. This chain links TRBV2 with TRBJ1-2, with unresolved D. Germline CDR1 SNHLY, CDR2 FYNNEI. The ends were cut back, 6 bases at V and 10 bases at J, with 12 bases in the middle. The CDR3 has 11 amino acids.

This clonotype was seen many times. The chain uses TRBV28 and TRBJ2-2; 8 nucleotides agree with TRBD2. CDR3 length: 16 amino acids. Germline CDR1 reads MDHEN; CDR2 reads SYDVKM. The V and J ends lost 7 bases and 6 bases, in that order; junction bases with no gene match: 13. CDR3 region: CASKETGTRFSGELFF. CDR3 DNA sequence: TGTGCCAGCAAGGAGACGGGGACTAGATTTTCCGGGGAGCTGTTTTTT. The complete variable domain, with remaining parts taken from reference TRBV28 and TRBJ2-2, reads DVKVTQSSRYLVKRTGEKVFLECVQDMDHENMFWYRQDPGLGLRLIYFSYDVKMKEKGDIPEGYSVSREKKERFSLILESASTNQTSMYLCASKETGTRFSGELFFGEGSRLTVL.

This clonotype was seen more than once but under ten times. J is TRBJ1-2 and V is TRBV2, with TRBD1 identical over 7 bases. This CDR3 comprises 13 residues. Germline values: CDR1 SNHLY, CDR2 FYNNEI. V trimming: 4 bases; J trimming: 8 bases; junction bases outside the gene matches: 7. CDR3 in amino acids: CASSGRQGGGYTF. The CDR3 DNA reads TGTGCCAGCAGTGGAAGACAGGGTGGAGGCTACACCTTC.

This clonotype was picked up a small number of times. The rearrangement links TRBV5-4 to TRBJ2-6, with D hard to call. The CDR3 totals 15 residues. CDR1 and CDR2 from the germline V gene are SGHNT and YYREEE (reference sequence). Trimming took 0 bases from V and 4 from J, leaving 8 bases between them. CDR3 nucleotide sequence: TGTGCCAGCAGCTTGGCGGTCGCCGGGGCCAACGTCCTGACTTTC. This codes for CASSLAVAGANVLTF.